One sample yielded the 19 T cell receptor beta chains listed below, sequenced in a study of T cell responses to AZD1222 COVID-19 vaccine. The method was immunoSEQ multiplex PCR; TCRdb's version includes in-frame clones alone and lacks a portion of them. This table has 80,000 to 100,000 clones, approximately 90% appearing once. The specimen comprised peripheral blood, sampled 28 days after the second AZD1222 dose. Receptors originate from an adult who received the AZD1222 COVID-19 vaccine.

The CDR3 DNA follows: TGTGCCAGCAGCTCGGGACAGGCACCTAGCGATGAGCAGTTCTTC. This sequence encodes CASSSGQAPSDEQFF. V and J are TRBV21-1 and TRBJ2-1; the D segment call TRBD1 is taken from the table without a DNA check. TRBV21-1 is a pseudogene. This CDR3 is 15 amino acids long.

This clone was detected once. The gene calls are TRBV27 and TRBJ1-2; a weak D match, TRBD1 (5 bases). This CDR3 is built from 14 residues. Germline V gene lookup returns CDR1 MNHEY and CDR2 SMNVEV (reference sequence). The germline V and J ends were trimmed by 6 bases and 8 bases, with 19 bases remaining between them. CDR3 loop: CASSPHGFSGGYTF. The CDR3 DNA is TGTGCCAGCAGCCCTCATGGCTTCTCAGGGGGCTACACCTTC.

This chain connects TRBV3-1 (or the pseudogene TRBV3-2) to TRBJ1-4; unclear D gene. The germline V gene has CDR1 LGHDT and CDR2 YNNKEL (reference sequence). The CDR3 runs 14 residues. Trimming pared 2 bases from V and 8 bases from J, leaving 12 bases between. The DNA for the CDR3 is TGTGCCAGCAGCCAAAGTATCGGTGGGGAAAAACTGTTTTTT. Its protein is CASSQSIGGEKLFF.

The CDR3 DNA reads as TGTGCCAGCAGCTTAACGGCAGGACCCACCTACGAGCAGTACTTC. Translation: CASSLTAGPTYEQYF. This chain connects TRBV7-9 to TRBJ2-7, with unresolved D. Germline V gene data show CDR1 as SEHNR and CDR2 as FQNEAQ (reference sequence). The CDR3 is 15 amino acids. V was clipped by 2 bases and J by 2 bases, with 13 bases between them.

This sequence joins TRBV11-2 and TRBJ2-1, with D hard to call. The CDR3 runs 13 residues. V gave up 5 bases and J gave up 2 bases, with 7 bases separating them. Per the germline V gene, CDR1 is SGHAT and CDR2 is FQNNGV. In nucleotides, the CDR3 is TGTGCCAGCAGCACCGTGCCCTACAATGAGCAGTTCTTC. Amino acids: CASSTVPYNEQFF.

This chain uses TRBV5-5 with TRBJ2-4, with 8 bases matching TRBD1. Trimming removed 2 bases from V and 4 bases from J; junction bases left unmatched: 5. The CDR3 spans 15 residues. Germline CDR1 reads SGHKS; CDR2 reads YYEKEE (reference sequence). The CDR3, as DNA: TGTGCCAGCAGCTTACAGACAGGGGAAAAAAACATTCAGTACTTC. Translated: CASSLQTGEKNIQYF.

In DNA form, the CDR3 reads TGTGCCAGCAGCTCGGGGACACAGGGTCCCTACGAGCAGTACTTC. It codes for CASSSGTQGPYEQYF. This chain connects TRBV5-6 to TRBJ2-7, with D possibly TRBD1 on 6 matching bases. Germline V CDR1 and CDR2: SGHDT, YYEEEE. The CDR3 is made up of 15 amino acids. V was cut by 3 bases and J by 2 bases, with 15 bases left in between. The full variable domain, rest sourced from reference TRBV5-6 and TRBJ2-7, is DAGVTQSPTHLIKTRGQQVTLRCSPKSGHDTVSWYQQALGQGPQFIFQYYEEEERQRGNFPDRFSGHQFPNYSSELNVNALLLGDSALYLCASSSGTQGPYEQYFGPGTRLTVT.

The chain uses TRBV2 and TRBJ1-6; D perhaps matches TRBD1 (5 bases). V was pared by 8 bases and J by 9 bases, with 20 bases between. The CDR3 loop spans 15 amino acids. From germline, CDR1 is SNHLY and CDR2 FYNNEI. CDR3 sequence (DNA): TGTGCCAGCTTCCCCGAAGGGGTCCGGACTTCACCCCTCCACTTT. It encodes CASFPEGVRTSPLHF.

The chain employs TRBV7-2 and TRBJ2-5; D remains unclear. This CDR3 is 15 amino acids long. Deletions cut 0 bases from V and 2 bases from J, with 10 bases between. Germline loops: CDR1 SGHTA, CDR2 FQGNSA. The CDR3 loop is CASSLAHARQETQYF. CDR3 coding DNA: TGTGCCAGCAGCTTAGCGCACGCTAGGCAAGAGACCCAGTACTTC.

The chain carries TRBV28 and TRBJ2-1; 9 bases map to TRBD1. Germline V gene lookup returns CDR1 MDHEN and CDR2 SYDVKM. The CDR3 is 14 amino acids. V trimming: 5 bases; J trimming: 7 bases; junction bases outside the gene matches: 6. In DNA, the CDR3 is TGTGCCAGCAGTCGGGGACAGGGTAGGAATGAGCAGTTCTTC. It yields the protein CASSRGQGRNEQFF.

As regards this clone: Because the CDR3 is missing its conserved closing phenylalanine or tryptophan, this is likely a read error. The limits of the CDR3 on the DNA are not certain, so only TCRdb's listed CDR3 is given. The chain recombines TRBV2 with TRBJ1-5; TRBD1 reflects the table's D call only, with no check against the DNA. Per germline, CDR1 SNHLY and CDR2 FYNNEI. The length of the CDR3 is 12 amino acids, counting both ends. CDR3 residues: CASSEAGTGEFL.

This rearrangement joins TRBV6-4 to TRBJ2-3; the match to TRBD2 covers 7 bases. Losses at the gene ends were 5 bases for V and 1 base for J; bases not matched to a gene: 6. The CDR3 sequence is 15 residues long. Germline-derived CDR1 and CDR2 are MRHNA and SNTAGT. CDR3 region: CASSPGGGGTDTQYF. Written as DNA, the CDR3 is TGTGCCAGCAGTCCTGGCGGGGGTGGCACAGATACGCAGTATTTT.

The chain couples TRBV29-1 to TRBJ2-1, with D possibly being TRBD2 (6 bases). The V and J ends lost 8 bases and 0 bases respectively, with 14 bases between them. The CDR3 loop spans 14 amino acids. Germline V CDR1 and CDR2: SQVTM, ANQGSEA. CDR3 DNA sequence: TGCAGCACCGAACGGGGGAGCTCCTACAATGAGCAGTTCTTC. Protein sequence: CSTERGSSYNEQFF.

Only one count was recorded for this clone. The gene calls are TRBV5-1 and TRBJ1-5; 8 bases map to TRBD1. The trim removed 2 bases at V and 6 bases at J, leaving 7 bases unmatched. The CDR3 contains 15 residues. The germline V gene has CDR1 SGHRS and CDR2 YFSETQ. CDR3 nucleotides: TGCGCCAGCAGCTTCGGACAGGGTTTCACTCAGCCCCAGCATTTT. Its translation is CASSFGQGFTQPQHF. The variable domain in full, completed from reference TRBV5-1 and TRBJ1-5, reads KAGVTQTPRYLIKTRGQQVTLSCSPISGHRSVSWYQQTPGQGLQFLFEYFSETQRNKGNFPGRFSGRQFSNSRSEMNVSTLELGDSALYLCASSFGQGFTQPQHFGDGTRLSIL.

The V gene is TRBV15, the J gene TRBJ1-1, with no clear D. Deletions cut 0 bases from V and 5 bases from J, with 7 bases between. The CDR3 is 13 amino acids. Per the germline V gene, CDR1 is LNHNV and CDR2 is YYDKDF (reference sequence). DNA of the CDR3: TGTGCCACCAGCAGAGATGTGGCGACTGAAGCTTTCTTT. Amino acids: CATSRDVATEAFF. Full variable domain (outside the CDR3, taken from reference TRBV15 and TRBJ1-1): DAMVIQNPRYQVTQFGKPVTLSCSQTLNHNVMYWYQQKSSQAPKLLFHYYDKDFNNEADTPDNFQSRRPNTSFCFLDIRSPGLGDTAMYLCATSRDVATEAFFGQGTRLTVV.

The rearrangement joins TRBV3-1 (or the pseudogene TRBV3-2) to TRBJ2-2, with D tentatively TRBD2 (6 bases). V lost 2 bases and J lost 8, with 15 bases in between. Per the germline V gene, CDR1 is LGHDT and CDR2 is YNNKEL (reference sequence). The CDR3 totals 15 residues. As DNA, the CDR3 is TGTGCCAGCAGCCAACCCCGGGTCGCGGGAGGGGAGCTGTTTTTT. Residues: CASSQPRVAGGELFF.

This chain links TRBV2 with TRBJ2-1, with 9 bases matching TRBD1. Unmatched junction bases numbered 7, after V lost 2 bases and J lost 5 bases. Germline assignment: CDR1 SNHLY and CDR2 FYNNEI. This CDR3 region has 16 residues. Here the CDR3 reads CASSEPGTGKDNEQFF. CDR3 DNA: TGTGCCAGCAGTGAACCCGGGACAGGGAAAGACAATGAGCAGTTCTTC.

The rearrangement links TRBV5-1 to TRBJ1-1, with no clear D. The CDR3 consists of 15 residues. V lost 0 bases, J lost 3 bases, and 12 bases lay in between. CDR1 and CDR2 (germline): SGHRS, YFSETQ. CDR3 residues: CASSLAGRSDTEAFF. The CDR3 nucleotides are TGCGCCAGCAGCTTGGCAGGCAGATCGGACACTGAAGCTTTCTTT.

V gene TRBV19 combines with J gene TRBJ2-5, with 8 bases that match TRBD2. V lost 5 bases to trimming and J lost 4 bases; unmatched junction nucleotides: 12. Germline-derived CDR1 and CDR2 are LNHDA and SQIVND (reference sequence). The CDR3 sequence is 16 residues long. Written as DNA, the CDR3 is TGTGCCAGTAGTCCTGCCGCGGGGGGCCGGGGAGAGACCCAGTACTTC. Translated: CASSPAAGGRGETQYF.